The present T cell receptor (beta chain) was sequenced within a study of human T cells and chemical hapten exposure. TCRdb ran MiXCR on the RACE reads and lists one entry per CDR3 protein. The table includes 150,000 to 200,000 distinct CDR3 sequences, about 14% detected once. V was trimmed by 5 bases and J by 6 bases, leaving 11 bases between them. CDR3 length equals 13 residues. This clonotype was found a few times. Time point denoted: patch test 1, 2 weeks after DPC sensitization. Sample treatment: therapeutic diphenylcyclopropenone sensitization with weekly scalp DPC. The material sequenced was whole blood, taken in connection with sensitization to the hapten diphenylcyclopropenone (DPC). The chain employs TRBV12-3 or TRBV12-4 and TRBJ1-5; the D is unclear. The clonotype originates from a woman aged 30 to 39 with alopecia areata. Some clones in this sample may be carry-over from other donors' samples. The CDR3 DNA follows: TGTGCCAGCAGTCCCGGGCCGCTTCAGCCCCAGCATTTT. Protein: CASSPGPLQPQHF.